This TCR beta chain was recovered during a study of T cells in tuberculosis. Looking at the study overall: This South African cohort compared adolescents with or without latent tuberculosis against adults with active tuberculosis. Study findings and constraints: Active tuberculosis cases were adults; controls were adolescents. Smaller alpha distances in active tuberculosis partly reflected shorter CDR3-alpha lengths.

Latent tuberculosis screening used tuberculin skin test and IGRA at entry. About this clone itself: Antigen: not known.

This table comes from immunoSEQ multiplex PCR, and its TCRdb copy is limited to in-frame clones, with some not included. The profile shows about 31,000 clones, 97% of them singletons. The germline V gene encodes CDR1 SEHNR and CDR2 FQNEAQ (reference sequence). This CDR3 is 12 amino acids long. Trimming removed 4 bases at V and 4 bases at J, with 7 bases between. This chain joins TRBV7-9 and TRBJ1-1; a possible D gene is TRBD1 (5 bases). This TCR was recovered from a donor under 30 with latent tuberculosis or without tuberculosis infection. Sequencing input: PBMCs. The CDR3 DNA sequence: TGTGCCAGCAGCTGGGGGGGCACTGAAGCTTTCTTT. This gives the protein CASSWGGTEAFF.